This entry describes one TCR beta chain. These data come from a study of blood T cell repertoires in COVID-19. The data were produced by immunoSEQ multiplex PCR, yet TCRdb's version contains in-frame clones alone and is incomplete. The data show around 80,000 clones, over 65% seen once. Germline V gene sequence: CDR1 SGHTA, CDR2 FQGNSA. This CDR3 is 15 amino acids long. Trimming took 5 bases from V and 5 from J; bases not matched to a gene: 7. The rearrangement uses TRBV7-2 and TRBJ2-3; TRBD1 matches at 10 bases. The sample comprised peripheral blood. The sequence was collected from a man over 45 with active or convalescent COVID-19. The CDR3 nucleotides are TGTGCCAGCAGCCACCGGGACAGGGGCGGAGATACGCAGTATTTT. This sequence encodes CASSHRDRGGDTQYF.